This entry describes one T cell receptor (beta chain). It lacks a known antigen. Base qualities are not recorded, but no much larger clone differs from it by a single base. This sample was taken from a study of blood T cell repertoires in COVID-19 (dated by TCRdb to between 2020 and 2021). Describing the broader study: The collaborator samples originated in the United States, Italy and Spain and spanned the acute and convalescent phases of COVID-19. The material from the prospective study consisted of cDNA or gDNA derived from T cells, B-cell-depleted T cells, or PBMCs. Deeply sampled blood TCRbeta repertoires from subjects exposed to, actively infected with, or recovered from COVID-19 were included in the dataset. The repertoires were released in a freely available public database intended as a resource for research on the immune response to SARS-CoV-2. The samples were drawn from two sources: the first 160 participants of the ongoing ImmuneRACE study, and over 950 subjects contributed by 6 global collaborators. A de-identified subject ID, COVID-19 status, age in years and sex were almost always included in the sample metadata. HLA class I and class II types, where available, came from metadata supplied by the sample provider rather than from assay-based typing. Study-level results and caveats: The quantity of clinical and demographic metadata differed by source and by participant and was supplied without curation.

Participants in the prospective study were aged 18 to 89 years, lived in about two dozen United States geographic areas, and enrolled through a virtual design. In the prospective study, participants were assigned to cohorts based on the clinical history participants reported in a screening survey and a study questionnaire. ImmuneRACE Cohort 3 recovered participants were defined by two consecutive negative NP/OP PCR tests, healthcare professional clearance, or symptom resolution. In the prospective study, mobile phlebotomists collected whole blood, serum and a nasopharyngeal or oropharyngeal swab from each participant. Prospective study participants could optionally give additional blood draws and questionnaires over an approximately 2-month period. Before DNA extraction, prospective study blood samples were shipped either frozen or at room temperature. The cysteine opens and the phenylalanine closes a CDR3 of 17 amino acids. This entry keeps only the CDR3 DNA: 51 bases, framed from base 1. The germline ends are 13 bases apart after V is trimmed by 1 base and J by 0 bases. CDR1 and CDR2 were assigned from the germline V gene (reference sequence) as SEHNR and FQNEAQ.

TCRbeta CDR3 regions were amplified from genomic DNA using the immunoSEQ Assay, a bias-controlled multiplex PCR. In the paper's pipeline: Nucleated cell counts per sample were estimated from amplification of reference gene primers within the assay. To quantify the absolute abundance of each unique TCRbeta CDR3 rearrangement, sequence reads were collapsed and filtered. For each sample, productive Simpson clonality was calculated by taking the square root of Simpson's diversity index across productive rearrangements. TCRdb took over this immuneACCESS table, retaining in-frame rearrangements with V and J assigned. Such tables are incomplete; in checked studies, under half of the missing clones stem from an unresolved V gene, and the remainder is unexplained. That table supplies the V and J calls and clone size; D and trimming were determined from the DNA. In this sample the table shows nearly 200,000 clones, roughly 90% of which occur a single time. Jointly, the top ten make up 6.5% to 9.5% of the sample.

The clonotype was recovered from a woman between 18 and 29 years old who had recovered from COVID-19. Rearrangement joined TRBV7-9 to TRBJ1-3; no confident D gene assignment can be made. Sequenced sample: PBMCs or T cells enriched from blood (not recorded which). The DNA sequence reads TGTGCCAGCAGCTTAGGGTCGGGGTTTCACTCTGGAAACACCATATATTTT. This encodes CASSLGSGFHSGNTIYF.